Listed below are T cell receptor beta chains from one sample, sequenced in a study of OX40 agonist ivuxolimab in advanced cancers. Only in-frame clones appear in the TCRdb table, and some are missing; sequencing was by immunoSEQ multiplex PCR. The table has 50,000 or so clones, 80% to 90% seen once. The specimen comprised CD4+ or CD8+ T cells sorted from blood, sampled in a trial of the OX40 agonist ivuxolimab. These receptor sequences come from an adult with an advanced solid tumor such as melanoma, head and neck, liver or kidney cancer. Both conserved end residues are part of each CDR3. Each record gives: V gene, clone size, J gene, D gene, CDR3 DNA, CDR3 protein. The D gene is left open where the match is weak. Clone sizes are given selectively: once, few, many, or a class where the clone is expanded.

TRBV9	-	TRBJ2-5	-	TGTGCCAGCAGCGTAGGGGGGCTAGCCCCAGAGACCCAGTACTTC	CASSVGGLAPETQYF
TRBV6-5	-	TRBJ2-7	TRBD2	TGTGCCAGCAGTTACGCGGGCCTAGCGGGAGTCGAGCAGTACTTC	CASSYAGLAGVEQYF
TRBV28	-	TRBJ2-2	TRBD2	TGTGCCAGCAGACCGTGGATTTCAAGCGGGAGGGTTACCGGGGAGCTGTTTTTT	CASRPWISSGRVTGELFF
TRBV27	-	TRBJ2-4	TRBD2	TGTGCCAGCAGACCTTTGCGGGAGGGAGCCAAAAACATTCAGTACTTC	CASRPLREGAKNIQYF
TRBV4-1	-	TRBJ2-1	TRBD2	TGCGCCAGCAGCCTCAGGTGGCGGGAGGGCACAGTATACAATGAGCAGTTCTTC	CASSLRWREGTVYNEQFF
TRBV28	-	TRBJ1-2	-	TGTGCCAGCAGTTTGGCCTATGGCTACACCTTC	CASSLAYGYTF
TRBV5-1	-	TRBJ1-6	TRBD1	TGCGCCAGCAGCTTCCAGGGGACAGGGGACAATTCACCCCTCCACTTT	CASSFQGTGDNSPLHF
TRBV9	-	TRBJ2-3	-	TGTGCCAGCAGCGTAGGTTTTGTTAGCACAGATACGCAGTATTTT	CASSVGFVSTDTQYF
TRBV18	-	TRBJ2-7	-	TGTGCCAGCTCACCAGAGAGTTACGAGCAGTACTTC	CASSPESYEQYF
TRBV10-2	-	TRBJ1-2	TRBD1	TGCGCCAGCAGTGCCGCAGGGGGTTTTAACGGCTACACCTTC	CASSAAGGFNGYTF
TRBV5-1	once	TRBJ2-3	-	TGCGCCAGCAGCCGACAGGCGGGACCAGATACGCAGTATTTT	CASSRQAGPDTQYF
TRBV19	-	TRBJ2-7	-	TGTGCCAGTAGTATAGGAACGGGGGCATCCTACGAGCAGTACTTC	CASSIGTGASYEQYF
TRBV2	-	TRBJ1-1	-	TGTGCCAGCAGTGACCCGGGGATGAACACTGAAGCTTTCTTT	CASSDPGMNTEAFF
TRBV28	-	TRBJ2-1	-	TGTGCCAGCAGTTTAGTTTGGGACTTTACCGACAATGAGCAGTTCTTC	CASSLVWDFTDNEQFF
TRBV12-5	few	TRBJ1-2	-	TGTGCTAGTGGGGGAGACATTGGCTACACCTTC	CASGGDIGYTF
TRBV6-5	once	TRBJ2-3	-	TGTGCCAGCGGACCGAGGGCAGATACGCAGTATTTT	CASGPRADTQYF
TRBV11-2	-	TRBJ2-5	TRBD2	TGTGCCAGCAGCCAAGGGGGGACTAGCGGGAAAGAGACCCAGTACTTC	CASSQGGTSGKETQYF
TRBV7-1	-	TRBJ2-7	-	TGTGCCAGCAGCTTGGGAGTACTGGGTTGGAACGAGCAGTACTTC	CASSLGVLGWNEQYF
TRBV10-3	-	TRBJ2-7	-	TGTGCCACCGGAGACAACCTCTTATCCTACGAGCAGTACTTC	CATGDNLLSYEQYF
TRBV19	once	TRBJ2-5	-	TGTGCCAGTAGTCCCACCAACCAAGAGACCCAGTACTTC	CASSPTNQETQYF
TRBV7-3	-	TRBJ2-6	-	TGTGCCAGCAGCACAGGACAGTCTGGGGCCAACGTCCTGACTTTC	CASSTGQSGANVLTF
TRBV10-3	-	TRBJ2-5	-	TGTGCCATCAGTGACCAGCAGATTCGGGAGACCCAGTACTTC	CAISDQQIRETQYF
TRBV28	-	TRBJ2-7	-	TGTGCCAGCAGTTTAACCGGGACACTCTCCTACGAGCAGTACTTC	CASSLTGTLSYEQYF
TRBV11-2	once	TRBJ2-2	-	TGTGCCAGCAGACAAGCCCTGGAGGAGCTGTTTTTT	CASRQALEELFF
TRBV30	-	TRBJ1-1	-	TGTGCCTGGACGGGCGGGGGGCCTGAAGCTTTCTTT	CAWTGGGPEAFF
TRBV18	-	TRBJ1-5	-	TGTGCCAGCTCACCGTTTGAGGGAGGCAATCAGCCCCAGCATTTT	CASSPFEGGNQPQHF
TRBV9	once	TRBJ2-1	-	TGTGCCAGCAGCGCCCAATCCCGAGACGGACCCCTCTACAATGAGCAGTTCTTC	CASSAQSRDGPLYNEQFF
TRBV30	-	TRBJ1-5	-	TGTGCCTGGAGTGTGGGCAGTTCCCGCAATCAGCCCCAGCATTTT	CAWSVGSSRNQPQHF
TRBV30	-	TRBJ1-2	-	TGTGCCTGGAGTTACCAGGGTGGCTACACCTTC	CAWSYQGGYTF
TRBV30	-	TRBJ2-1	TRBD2	TGTGCCTGGAGCCTGGGTCTAACGGGAGGGCTGAATGAGCAGTTCTTC	CAWSLGLTGGLNEQFF
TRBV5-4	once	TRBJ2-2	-	TGTGCCAGCAGCTTGGTTATAGGGGAGCTGTTTTTT	CASSLVIGELFF
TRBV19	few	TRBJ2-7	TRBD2	TGTGCCAGTAGTAAGGGCCTCATGGCGGGAGGTGTCTACGAGCAGTACTTC	CASSKGLMAGGVYEQYF
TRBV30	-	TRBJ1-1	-	TGTGCCCTTCGCCTCGGGGGCACTGAAGCTTTCTTT	CALRLGGTEAFF
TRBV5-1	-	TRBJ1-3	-	TGCGCCAGCGGCCAGGACAATACTGGAAACACCATATATTTT	CASGQDNTGNTIYF
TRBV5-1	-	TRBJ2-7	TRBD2	TGCGCCAGCCGGAGCGGGAGCGTAGGGTACGAGCAGTACTTC	CASRSGSVGYEQYF
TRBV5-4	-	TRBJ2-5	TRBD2	TGTGCCAGCAGCCCGGGACTAGCGGGAGGGCCGTGGGAGACCCAGTACTTC	CASSPGLAGGPWETQYF
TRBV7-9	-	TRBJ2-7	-	TGTGCCAGCAGCTTAAGTGGTCAGCAGTACTTC	CASSLSGQQYF